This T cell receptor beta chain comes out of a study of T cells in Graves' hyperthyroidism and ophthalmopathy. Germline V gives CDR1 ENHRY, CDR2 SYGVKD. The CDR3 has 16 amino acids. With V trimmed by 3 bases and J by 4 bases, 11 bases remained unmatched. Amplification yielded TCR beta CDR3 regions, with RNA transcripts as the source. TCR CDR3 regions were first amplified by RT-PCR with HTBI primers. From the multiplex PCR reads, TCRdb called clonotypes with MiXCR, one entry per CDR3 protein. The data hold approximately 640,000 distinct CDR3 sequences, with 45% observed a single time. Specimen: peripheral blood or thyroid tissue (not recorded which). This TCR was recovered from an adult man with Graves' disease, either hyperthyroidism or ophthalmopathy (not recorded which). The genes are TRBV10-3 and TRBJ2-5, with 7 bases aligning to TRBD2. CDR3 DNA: TGTGCCATCAGTGACACCTCGGGGGAGGGCGGAGAGACCCAGTACTTC. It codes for CAISDTSGEGGETQYF.